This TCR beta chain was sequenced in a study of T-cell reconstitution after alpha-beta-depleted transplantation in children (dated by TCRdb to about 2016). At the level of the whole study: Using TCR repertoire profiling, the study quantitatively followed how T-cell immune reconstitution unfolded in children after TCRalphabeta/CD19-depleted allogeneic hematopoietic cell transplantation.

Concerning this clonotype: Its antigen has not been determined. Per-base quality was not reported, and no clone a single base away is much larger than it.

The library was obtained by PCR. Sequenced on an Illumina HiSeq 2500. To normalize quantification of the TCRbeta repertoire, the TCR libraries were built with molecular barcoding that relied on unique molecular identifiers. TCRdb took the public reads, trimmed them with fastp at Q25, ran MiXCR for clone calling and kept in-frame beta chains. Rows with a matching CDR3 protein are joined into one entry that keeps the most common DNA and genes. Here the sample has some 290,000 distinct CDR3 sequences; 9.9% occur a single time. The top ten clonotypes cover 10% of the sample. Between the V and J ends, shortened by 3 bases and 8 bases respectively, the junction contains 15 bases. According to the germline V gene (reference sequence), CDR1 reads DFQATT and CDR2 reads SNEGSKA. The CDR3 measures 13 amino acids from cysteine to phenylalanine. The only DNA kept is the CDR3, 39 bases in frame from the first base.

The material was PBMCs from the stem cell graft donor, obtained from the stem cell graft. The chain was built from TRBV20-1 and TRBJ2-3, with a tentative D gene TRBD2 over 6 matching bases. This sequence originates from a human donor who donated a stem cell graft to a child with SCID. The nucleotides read TGCAGTGCTAGTTCGGGGGAGTTCGGTACGCAGTATTTT. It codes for CSASSGEFGTQYF.